One sample yielded the 5 T cell receptor beta chains listed below, sequenced in a study of T cell repertoires in cytomegalovirus infection. TCRdb fed the reads into MiXCR, producing one record per CDR3 protein. The repertoire holds more than 500,000 distinct CDR3 sequences, about 17% seen once, with 20% to 30% in the top ten. The sequenced sample was CD8+ T cells from PBMCs. All receptors come from a human donor in good health (CMV status not recorded). Some clones in this sample may be carry-over from other donors' samples.

This clonotype was detected once. The rearrangement links TRBV3-1 to TRBJ2-7; 7 nucleotides line up with TRBD2. Germline-derived CDR1 and CDR2 are LGHDT and YNNKEL (reference sequence). This CDR3 is built from 15 residues. The junction had 6 bases not matched to a gene; V was cut back by 4 bases and J by 0 bases. CDR3 in DNA: TGTGCCAGCAGCCCAGCGGGGATCAGCTCCTACGAGCAGTACTTC. It codes for CASSPAGISSYEQYF.

The gene calls are TRBV20-1 and TRBJ2-1; 7 bases are shared with TRBD1. This CDR3 has 15 amino acids. Germline CDR1 reads DFQATT; CDR2 reads SNEGSKA (reference sequence). The trim removed 1 base at V and 3 bases at J, leaving 6 bases unmatched. The CDR3 loop reads CSARGPGQHYNEQFF. The CDR3 DNA sequence: TGCAGTGCTAGAGGGCCGGGACAGCACTACAATGAGCAGTTCTTC.

This clonotype was seen at least ten times. The chain couples TRBV12-3 or TRBV12-4 to TRBJ2-7, with 8 bases that match TRBD2. Trimming removed 5 bases from V and 2 bases from J; junction bases left unmatched: 5. This CDR3 has 14 amino acids. The CDR3 loop is CASSPGGLAYEQYF. The CDR3 nucleotides are TGTGCCAGCAGTCCGGGGGGACTAGCCTACGAGCAGTACTTC.

The chain recombines TRBV28 with TRBJ1-5, with D possibly TRBD1 on 5 matching bases. This CDR3 is 15 amino acids long. The germline V gene has CDR1 MDHEN and CDR2 SYDVKM. Trimming removed 4 bases at V and 2 bases at J, with 12 bases between. The chain's CDR3 is CASSSVGGGNQPQHF. DNA of the CDR3: TGTGCCAGCAGTTCGGTTGGAGGGGGCAATCAGCCCCAGCATTTT.

In this sample, this clonotype turned up a few times. J is TRBJ2-3 and V is TRBV27, with 9 bases that match TRBD2. CDR1 is MNHEY, CDR2 SMNVEV, per germline (reference sequence). V trimming: 4 bases; J trimming: 1 base; junction bases outside the gene matches: 15. This CDR3 spans 19 amino acids. The CDR3 here is CASSYVDSGGLPRTDTQYF. CDR3 in DNA: TGTGCCAGCAGTTACGTGGATAGCGGGGGTCTACCTCGCACAGATACGCAGTATTTT.